Many counts were recorded for the clone carrying this T cell receptor (beta chain). Its target is unknown. This sample is drawn from a study of T cells in Graves' hyperthyroidism and ophthalmopathy. Template material for amplifying TCR beta CDR3 regions consisted of RNA transcripts. An initial round of RT-PCR targeting the TCR CDR3 relied on the HTBI primer set. MiXCR was run by TCRdb on the multiplex PCR reads, yielding one entry per CDR3 protein. The table records about 620,000 distinct CDR3 sequences, about 17% of them present only once. General study points: Ophthalmopathy was distinguished from stable hyperthyroidism by 13 V-J signatures.

Graves' hyperthyroidism was deemed stable absent ophthalmopathy progression within 18 months. This sample holds PBMCs from around 9.9 ml fresh peripheral blood. Sequenced sample: blood. The receptor was derived from a woman in her twenties or thirties with Graves' hyperthyroidism.

CDR3: CASSFRGNTNEQFF. The DNA of the CDR3 is TGTGCCAGCAGTTTCAGGGGTAATACAAATGAGCAGTTCTTC. The chain recombines TRBV28 with TRBJ2-1; D may be TRBD1 (6 bases). V was trimmed by 3 bases and J by 7 bases, leaving 13 bases between them. The CDR3 has 14 amino acids. Germline loops: CDR1 MDHEN, CDR2 SYDVKM.